These 25 T cell receptor beta chains originate from one sample sequenced in a study of regulatory T cells in long-lasting Graves disease. Noted time point: persistent/refractory GD, antithyroid drugs over 5 years with positive TRAb. Following extraction of RNA from PBMCs, that RNA was used to make the TCR library. Libraries of TCR beta came from iRepertoire HTBI primers plus Arm-PCR of CDR3 regions. TCRdb used MiXCR to reprocess the multiplex PCR reads, holding one entry per CDR3 protein. Of hundreds of thousands of distinct CDR3 sequences detected, 22% appear once; the ten largest clones hold about an eighth. The sequencing used peripheral blood mononuclear cells (PBMCs), collected when the disease was refractory, from a patient treated with antithyroid drugs. These receptors originate from a female donor with Graves disease.

This clonotype was seen ten or more times. The rearrangement uses TRBV27 and TRBJ2-3, with 7 bases fitting TRBD1. In germline, CDR1 is MNHEY, CDR2 SMNVEV (reference sequence). V gave up 5 bases and J gave up 3 bases; unmatched junction bases: 5. The CDR3 covers 14 residues. CDR3 protein: CASSEDRSTDTQYF. In nucleotides, the CDR3 is TGTGCCAGCAGTGAGGACAGGTCTACAGATACGCAGTATTTT.

This clonotype has only a few counts. One end of the junction varies from germline; a read error may be responsible. The chain couples TRBV7-7 to TRBJ2-2, with unresolved D. This CDR3 region has 14 residues. Germline CDR1 is SSHAT and CDR2 is FNYEAQ (reference sequence). CDR3 in amino acids: CASSSTPSTGELFF. DNA of the CDR3: TGTGCTAGCAGCTCAACACCGAGCACCGGGGAGCTGTTTTTT.

This clonotype was detected ten times or more. CDR3: CASSLPGLRSGANVLTF. The CDR3 DNA follows: TGTGCCAGCAGTCTTCCGGGACTCCGTTCTGGGGCCAACGTCCTGACTTTC. This chain joins TRBV28 and TRBJ2-6; TRBD2 is a possible D gene (6 bases). This CDR3 comprises 17 residues. The germline V gene encodes CDR1 MDHEN and CDR2 SYDVKM. V lost 5 bases and J 1 base, leaving 15 bases between the germline ends. Full variable domain (missing parts from reference TRBV28 and TRBJ2-6): DVKVTQSSRYLVKRTGEKVFLECVQDMDHENMFWYRQDPGLGLRLIYFSYDVKMKEKGDIPEGYSVSREKKERFSLILESASTNQTSMYLCASSLPGLRSGANVLTFGAGSRLTVL.

The chain employs TRBV20-1 and TRBJ2-5, with 7 bases lining up with TRBD2. The CDR3 length is 13 residues. J was trimmed by 9 bases and V by 0 bases; bases with no gene match: 7. CDR1 and CDR2 (germline): DFQATT, SNEGSKA (reference sequence). The DNA of the CDR3 is TGCAGTGCTAGAGATTGGGTCCGGGAGGCCCAGTACTTC. Translation gives CSARDWVREAQYF.

The gene calls are TRBV9 and TRBJ1-2; 11 bases match TRBD1. CDR3 length equals 14 residues. The germline CDR1 and CDR2 sequences are SGDLS and YYNGEE. V was pared by 2 bases and J by 7 bases, with 4 bases of the junction left unmatched. CDR3 loop: CASSVGQGALGYTF. CDR3 coding DNA: TGTGCCAGCAGCGTTGGACAGGGGGCGCTTGGCTACACCTTC.

This clonotype was counted only a few times. This chain joins TRBV6-1 and TRBJ2-6; D not resolved. This CDR3 region has 14 residues. V was trimmed by 5 bases and J by 0 bases, leaving 5 bases between them. CDR1 is MNHNS and CDR2 is SASEGT in the germline V gene. The CDR3 sequence is CASSRISGANVLTF. The DNA of the CDR3 is TGTGCCAGCAGTCGAATCTCTGGGGCCAACGTCCTGACTTTC.

V and J are TRBV4-1 and TRBJ2-4; tentatively, D is TRBD1 or TRBD2 (5 bases each). Germline assignment: CDR1 MGHRA and CDR2 YSYEKL. The CDR3 consists of 17 residues. With 2 bases removed from V and 2 bases from J, the gap between germline ends came to 16 bases. Here the CDR3 reads CASSQYKGPLSKNIQYF. The CDR3 DNA follows: TGCGCCAGCAGCCAATATAAGGGACCTTTATCCAAAAACATTCAGTACTTC.

This clonotype has at least ten counts. DNA for the CDR3: TGCGCCAGCAGCTTACCGACAGCGAACACTGAAGCTTTCTTT. Its translation: CASSLPTANTEAFF. The V gene is TRBV5-1, the J gene TRBJ1-1; maybe TRBD1 (5 bases). The CDR3 has 14 residues. The V gene's germline CDR1 is SGHRS and CDR2 YFSETQ. Trimming took 2 bases from V and 1 from J, leaving 9 bases between them.

This clonotype appeared many times. The genes are TRBV7-9 and TRBJ2-5; the D gene is possibly TRBD2 (5 bases). CDR1 is SEHNR, CDR2 FQNEAQ, per germline (reference sequence). The CDR3 contains 12 residues. Trimming removed 5 bases from V and 5 bases from J, with 9 bases in between. CDR3 sequence (DNA): TGTGCCAGCAGCGCCTCGGGGGAGACCCAGTACTTC. Amino acids: CASSASGETQYF. The full variable domain, in which reference TRBV7-9 and TRBJ2-5 provide the parts outside the CDR3, is DTGVSQNPRHKITKRGQNVTFRCDPISEHNRLYWYRQTLGQGPEFLTYFQNEAQLEKSRLLSDRFSAERPKGSFSTLEIQRTEQGDSAMYLCASSASGETQYFGPGTRLLVL.

This clonotype was counted between two and nine times. The chain employs TRBV2 and TRBJ2-1; 13 positions match TRBD2. V shed 3 bases, J shed 9 bases, and the junction held 8 bases outside the gene matches. The germline V gene encodes CDR1 SNHLY and CDR2 FYNNEI. CDR3 length equals 16 residues. As DNA, the CDR3 is TGTGCCAGCAGTGACCCTCAGGGGACTAGCGGGGTTGAGCAGTTCTTC. Translated: CASSDPQGTSGVEQFF. Together with reference TRBV2 and TRBJ2-1, the CDR3 gives the full variable domain: EPEVTQTPSHQVTQMGQEVILRCVPISNHLYFYWYRQILGQKVEFLVSFYNNEISEKSEIFDDQFSVERPDGSNFTLKIRSTKLEDSAMYFCASSDPQGTSGVEQFFGPGTRLTVL.

This clonotype was seen at least ten times. J is TRBJ1-2 and V is TRBV2, with D uncertain. The CDR3 loop spans 12 amino acids. From germline, CDR1 is SNHLY and CDR2 FYNNEI. V lost 1 base and J 7 bases, leaving 7 bases between the germline ends. CDR3: CASSEVGFGYTF. In DNA form, the CDR3 reads TGTGCCAGCAGTGAAGTTGGCTTTGGCTACACCTTC.

This chain connects TRBV19 to TRBJ1-6; 7 nucleotides align to TRBD1. The CDR3 runs 15 residues. Losses at the gene ends were 7 bases for V and 5 bases for J; bases not matched to a gene: 8. Germline-derived CDR1 and CDR2 are LNHDA and SQIVND (reference sequence). Here the CDR3 reads CASTPRDRNNSPLHF. As DNA, the CDR3 is TGTGCCAGTACCCCAAGGGACAGAAATAATTCACCCCTCCACTTT.

V usage is TRBV7-2 and J usage is TRBJ1-1, with TRBD1 matching 7 bases. The germline CDR1 and CDR2 sequences are SGHTA and FQGNSA. CDR3 size: 12 residues. With 5 bases clipped from V and 10 bases from J, the junction kept 7 bases outside the gene matches. In DNA, the CDR3 is TGTGCCAGCAGCCCGGGACAGAAGATAGCTTTCTTT. Amino acid sequence: CASSPGQKIAFF.

V and J are TRBV28 and TRBJ1-3; D not certain. CDR3 length: 12 residues. Germline values: CDR1 MDHEN, CDR2 SYDVKM. Trimming shortened V by 6 bases and J by 4 bases, and 7 bases separated the two germline ends. The CDR3 DNA reads TGTGCCAGCAGGATTCGGGGAAACACCATATATTTT. This codes for CASRIRGNTIYF.

This clonotype has a count of ten or more. The chain employs TRBV12-3 or TRBV12-4 and TRBJ2-2; TRBD1 might be the D (6 bases). Trimming took 6 bases from V and 9 from J, leaving 17 bases between them. CDR3 length: 14 residues. Here the CDR3 DNA reads TGTGCCAGCAGCCACGGCCCACAGGGTTGGGAGCTGTTTTTT. Amino acids: CASSHGPQGWELFF.

There are many counts of this clonotype. The rearrangement joins TRBV28 to TRBJ1-1, with D possibly matching TRBD1 (5 bases). Trimming took off 7 bases at V and 1 base at J, with 13 bases between the two ends. Germline V gene data show CDR1 as MDHEN and CDR2 as SYDVKM. CDR3 length: 14 residues. The CDR3 coding sequence is TGTGCCAGCACACGTGGGGCGGAGAACACTGAAGCTTTCTTT. Translation gives CASTRGAENTEAFF.

In the case of this clonotype: One base away lies a much larger clone, so this may be a sequencing read error. This chain connects TRBV19 to TRBJ1-5, with D uncertain. Germline V gives CDR1 LNHDA, CDR2 SQIVND (reference sequence). The CDR3 spans 15 residues. The CDR3 region has the DNA TGTGCCGGTAGTGGAAGGAGGATCGTTGATCAGCCCCAGCATTTT. Translation gives CAGSGRRIVDQPQHF.

This chain joins TRBV28 and TRBJ2-1; 9 positions agree with TRBD2. The CDR3 totals 17 residues. Germline V gene sequence: CDR1 MDHEN, CDR2 SYDVKM. The ends lost 6 bases at V and 8 bases at J; junction bases unmatched: 17. The CDR3 DNA reads TGTGCCAGCAGCCCCGAGGGTAGCGGGAGCCCCAGGGATGAGCAGTTCTTC. Amino acids: CASSPEGSGSPRDEQFF. The variable domain in full, completed from reference TRBV28 and TRBJ2-1, reads DVKVTQSSRYLVKRTGEKVFLECVQDMDHENMFWYRQDPGLGLRLIYFSYDVKMKEKGDIPEGYSVSREKKERFSLILESASTNQTSMYLCASSPEGSGSPRDEQFFGPGTRLTVL.

CDR3 protein: CASNGGSRRTAPSRMFF. Here the CDR3 DNA reads TGTGCCAGCAATGGGGGGAGCAGACGGACCGCTCCTTCTCGGATGTTTTTT. This chain links TRBV6-2 or TRBV6-3 with TRBJ2-2; D might be TRBD2 (6 bases). Germline CDR1 reads MNHEY; CDR2 reads SVGEGT. The CDR3 contains 17 residues. V was shortened by 7 bases and J by 15 bases, with 33 bases between the two germline ends.

This clonotype was seen at least ten times. The V gene is TRBV24-1, the J gene TRBJ2-7; maybe TRBD1 (7 bases). In germline, CDR1 is KGHDR, CDR2 SFDVKD. This CDR3 has 14 amino acids. Trimming took off 9 bases at V and 3 bases at J, with 17 bases between the two ends. The CDR3 DNA reads TGTGCCACCTCCGCAAGCCAGGGGGGCTACGAGCAGTACTTC. Translation: CATSASQGGYEQYF.

In regard to this clonotype: One junction end does not reproduce the germline sequence, and a read error may be involved. The rearrangement joins TRBV6-5 to TRBJ2-7; D perhaps matches TRBD2 (5 bases). CDR3 length: 14 amino acids. CDR1 and CDR2 (germline): MNHEY, SVGAGI. CDR3 sequence: CASSFGLESGPGNF. For the CDR3, the DNA is TGTGCCAGCAGTTTCGGTTTGGAGTCTGGTCCCGGGAACTTC.

At least ten counts were recorded for this clonotype. Here the CDR3 DNA reads TGTGCCAGCACCGCAGGGGTTGGGGCTAATGAAAAACTGTTTTTT. Amino acids: CASTAGVGANEKLFF. The chain couples TRBV6-1 to TRBJ1-4, with D tentatively TRBD1 (6 bases). Germline V gene lookup returns CDR1 MNHNS and CDR2 SASEGT. Trimming cost V 7 bases and J 3 bases, with 15 bases left between them. The CDR3 is made up of 15 amino acids.

J is TRBJ2-7 and V is TRBV30, with D perhaps TRBD2 (5 bases). V dropped 5 bases and J dropped 10 bases, with 15 bases sitting between them. The CDR3 totals 11 residues. Germline V gene sequence: CDR1 GTSNPN, CDR2 SVGIG (reference sequence). The DNA for the CDR3 is TGTGCCTGGTCGGAGGACGTAGGTCAGTACTTC. It translates to CAWSEDVGQYF.

This chain links TRBV4-3 with TRBJ1-2, with 7 positions matching TRBD1. This CDR3 has 16 amino acids. Losses at the gene ends were 0 bases for V and 3 bases for J; bases not matched to a gene: 7. Germline loops: CDR1 LGHNA, CDR2 YSLEER. The CDR3 DNA sequence: TGCGCCAGCAGCCAAGATGTAGCAGGGGGAGACTATGGCTACACCTTC. It specifies CASSQDVAGGDYGYTF.

This clonotype was seen many times. The J gene is TRBJ1-2, the V gene TRBV6-2 or TRBV6-3; D unresolved. This CDR3 has 12 amino acids. Trimming removed 6 bases at V and 4 bases at J, with 9 bases between. In germline, CDR1 is MNHEY, CDR2 SVGEGT. The CDR3 loop reads CASRHDTYGYTF. CDR3 DNA sequence: TGTGCCAGCAGGCACGACACCTATGGCTACACCTTC.